These 22 T cell receptor beta chains came from one sample sequenced in a study of shared clonotypes between healthy human individuals. The data were produced by immunoSEQ multiplex PCR, yet TCRdb's version contains in-frame clones alone and is incomplete. The sample has about 680,000 clones, around 72% seen once. Input material: memory CD4+ T cells sorted from blood. Subset noted: CD45RA-negative fraction. The receptors shown here come from a woman aged 25 to 45 in good health.

CDR3 in DNA: TGTGCCAGCAGCTTAGGCCCCGGACTAGCTGGTGAGCAGTACTTC. Its protein is CASSLGPGLAGEQYF. J is TRBJ2-7 and V is TRBV7-3; 8 bases fit TRBD2. V lost 2 bases to trimming and J lost 7 bases; unmatched junction nucleotides: 10. CDR3 length: 15 residues. Germline loops: CDR1 SGHTA, CDR2 FQGTGA.

This clone was counted between two and nine times. The J gene is TRBJ2-7, the V gene TRBV4-1; the match to TRBD2 covers 8 bases. V was clipped by 3 bases and J by 2 bases; unmatched bases: 9. From germline, CDR1 is MGHRA and CDR2 YSYEKL. This CDR3 is 16 amino acids long. The CDR3 DNA reads as TGCGCCAGCAGCCAGGCTTTTGCTAGCGGGCCCTACGAGCAGTACTTC. It specifies CASSQAFASGPYEQYF.

The chain uses TRBV28 and TRBJ2-7; no reliable D call. Germline V lookup: CDR1 MDHEN, CDR2 SYDVKM. This CDR3 comprises 15 residues. Trimming cost V 6 bases and J 1 base, with 16 bases left between them. CDR3: CASSSPSLGSYEQYF. The DNA of the CDR3 is TGTGCCAGCAGCTCCCCTTCCTTGGGGTCCTACGAGCAGTACTTC.

V and J are TRBV19 and TRBJ1-5; 10 nucleotides agree with TRBD1. Germline CDR1 is LNHDA and CDR2 is SQIVND (reference sequence). J gave up 5 bases and V 3 bases, and 10 bases lay outside the gene matches. The CDR3 covers 17 residues. DNA for the CDR3: TGTGCCAGTAGTATGTACACCGGACAGGGGGTTTATCAGCCCCAGCATTTT. As protein: CASSMYTGQGVYQPQHF.

The gene calls are TRBV7-9 and TRBJ2-1; no firm D call. CDR1 is SEHNR and CDR2 is FQNEAQ in the germline V gene (reference sequence). This CDR3 spans 14 amino acids. Trimming stripped 5 bases from V and 7 bases from J, with 15 bases between. The CDR3, as DNA: TGTGCCAGCAGCCTGTCGGGTGCCGTAAATGAGCAGTTCTTC. It translates to CASSLSGAVNEQFF.

This sequence joins TRBV2 and TRBJ2-2; 10 positions match TRBD1. This CDR3 is built from 15 residues. From germline, CDR1 is SNHLY and CDR2 FYNNEI. V shed 8 bases and J 3 bases; nucleotides not matched to a gene: 6. The chain's CDR3 is CASSGQGGDTGELFF. The CDR3 nucleotides read TGTGCCAGCTCCGGACAGGGGGGCGACACCGGGGAGCTGTTTTTT.

This chain joins TRBV2 and TRBJ1-5; perhaps TRBD1 as D (6 bases). Germline CDR1 SNHLY, CDR2 FYNNEI. The CDR3 runs to 14 residues. Trimming pared 3 bases from V and 3 bases from J, leaving 9 bases between. The CDR3 DNA reads TGTGCCAGCAGTGATTGGACAGCCAATCAGCCCCAGCATTTT. The encoded protein is CASSDWTANQPQHF.

This clone occurred many times. The chain couples TRBV19 to TRBJ1-4, with D perhaps TRBD1 (5 bases). Trimming cost V 6 bases and J 6 bases, with 14 bases left between them. CDR1 is LNHDA, CDR2 SQIVND, per germline (reference sequence). The CDR3 covers 14 residues. Here the CDR3 DNA reads TGTGCCAGTAGCGTCATGGCAGGGCATGAAAAACTGTTTTTT. As protein: CASSVMAGHEKLFF.

There are a few counts of this clone. V gene TRBV4-1 combines with J gene TRBJ1-1, with D hard to call. Looked up from germline, CDR1 is MGHRA and CDR2 is YSYEKL. Trimming stripped 1 base from V and 1 base from J, with 13 bases between. CDR3 length: 16 residues. This chain's CDR3 is CASSQVLMQKNTEAFF. The CDR3 region has the DNA TGCGCCAGCAGCCAAGTGCTGATGCAGAAGAACACTGAAGCTTTCTTT.

The genes are TRBV28 and TRBJ2-3; perhaps TRBD2 as D (7 bases). The CDR3 totals 16 residues. Per the germline V gene, CDR1 is MDHEN and CDR2 is SYDVKM. The ends were cut back, 10 bases at V and 4 bases at J, with 24 bases in the middle. The CDR3 reads CATGPSGLGGPDTQYF. The CDR3 nucleotides read TGTGCCACGGGGCCTAGCGGTCTTGGGGGCCCAGATACGCAGTATTTT. The full variable domain, in which reference TRBV28 and TRBJ2-3 provide the parts outside the CDR3, is DVKVTQSSRYLVKRTGEKVFLECVQDMDHENMFWYRQDPGLGLRLIYFSYDVKMKEKGDIPEGYSVSREKKERFSLILESASTNQTSMYLCATGPSGLGGPDTQYFGPGTRLTVL.

J is TRBJ2-7 and V is TRBV19; D perhaps matches TRBD1 (5 bases). Germline V gene data show CDR1 as LNHDA and CDR2 as SQIVND (reference sequence). The CDR3 has 14 amino acids. V lost 6 bases and J 6 bases, leaving 18 bases between the germline ends. The CDR3 DNA follows: TGTGCCAGTAGGGCTAAAGACAGATCGTCCGAGCAGTACTTC. Its translation: CASRAKDRSSEQYF. Based on the CDR3 plus reference TRBV19 and TRBJ2-7, the full variable domain is DGGITQSPKYLFRKEGQNVTLSCEQNLNHDAMYWYRQDPGQGLRLIYYSQIVNDFQKGDIAEGYSVSREKKESFPLTVTSAQKNPTAFYLCASRAKDRSSEQYFGPGTRLTVT.

Points on this clone: With a far larger clone one base away, a read error is the likely cause. The same CDR3 also results from other DNA sequences found in this sample. The chain employs TRBV5-1 and TRBJ2-2; D remains unclear. The V gene's germline CDR1 is SGHRS and CDR2 YFSETQ. The CDR3 sequence is 16 residues long. CDR3: CASSESVAENTGELFF. The DNA for the CDR3 is TGCGCCAGCAGCGAGTCCGTAGCCGAGAACACCGGAGAGCTGTTTTTT.

The rearrangement links TRBV5-1 to TRBJ2-1; D is uncertain. V lost 4 bases and J 3 bases, leaving 11 bases between the germline ends. CDR3 length: 14 amino acids. Germline values: CDR1 SGHRS, CDR2 YFSETQ. The CDR3 bases are TGCGCCAGCAGCCCCGGAGTAGGCTACAATGAGCAGTTCTTC. It encodes CASSPGVGYNEQFF.

This chain uses TRBV6-1 with TRBJ2-7, with 9 bases fitting TRBD1. This CDR3 region has 11 residues. Germline CDR1 is MNHNS and CDR2 is SASEGT. V trimming: 5 bases; J trimming: 8 bases; junction bases outside the gene matches: 1. CDR3: CASSYRGQQYF. In DNA form, the CDR3 reads TGTGCCAGCAGTTACAGGGGGCAGCAGTACTTC.

This clone was picked up one time. The V gene is TRBV11-2, the J gene TRBJ2-7; 10 bases fit TRBD2. V was pared by 5 bases and J by 4 bases, with 11 bases of the junction left unmatched. This CDR3 comprises 16 residues. Germline V gives CDR1 SGHAT, CDR2 FQNNGV. CDR3: CASSHLAGGDTYEQYF. CDR3 sequence (DNA): TGTGCCAGCAGCCATTTAGCGGGAGGCGATACTTACGAGCAGTACTTC.

In DNA form, the CDR3 reads TGTGCCAGCAGCTCGGGACGGAGCTCCTACGAGCAGTACTTC. Translation gives CASSSGRSSYEQYF. The chain combines TRBV7-2 with TRBJ2-7; the D call may be TRBD1 or TRBD2 (5 bases each). The CDR3 runs to 14 residues. Germline V gene lookup returns CDR1 SGHTA and CDR2 FQGNSA. Trimming took 4 bases from V and 0 from J, leaving 10 bases between them.

Only a few counts were recorded for this clone. The chain couples TRBV7-9 to TRBJ1-4; the match to TRBD1 covers 11 bases. The germline CDR1 and CDR2 sequences are SEHNR and FQNEAQ (reference sequence). V shed 1 base and J 0 bases; nucleotides not matched to a gene: 4. CDR3 length: 18 residues. CDR3 DNA: TGTGCCAGCAGCTTAGGTTGGACAGGGGGCCCAACTAATGAAAAACTGTTTTTT. Its translation: CASSLGWTGGPTNEKLFF.

The chain combines TRBV5-1 with TRBJ2-2; TRBD2 matches 7 bases. J gave up 8 bases and V 2 bases, and 9 bases lay outside the gene matches. The germline V gene encodes CDR1 SGHRS and CDR2 YFSETQ. This CDR3 contains 15 residues. CDR3 DNA: TGCGCCAGCAGCTTTCTTCTTAGCGGGTCAGGGGAGCTGTTTTTT. It encodes CASSFLLSGSGELFF. Full variable domain (remainder filled in from reference TRBV5-1 and TRBJ2-2): KAGVTQTPRYLIKTRGQQVTLSCSPISGHRSVSWYQQTPGQGLQFLFEYFSETQRNKGNFPGRFSGRQFSNSRSEMNVSTLELGDSALYLCASSFLLSGSGELFFGEGSRLTVL.

This clone was seen more than once but under ten times. The V call is TRBV18, the J call TRBJ2-3; a weak D match, TRBD1 (5 bases). V was pared by 3 bases and J by 3 bases, with 13 bases between. From germline, CDR1 is KGHSH and CDR2 LQKENI. The CDR3 has 15 amino acids. CDR3 coding DNA: TGTGCCAGCTCACCTTACTATTCAGGGACAGATACGCAGTATTTT. It encodes CASSPYYSGTDTQYF.

A note on this clone: Other DNA sequences from this sample encode an identical CDR3 as well. The CDR3 loop reads CASSLINTEAFF. The DNA of the CDR3 is TGTGCCAGCAGCTTAATTAACACTGAAGCTTTCTTT. V gene TRBV7-9 combines with J gene TRBJ1-1; D is ambiguous. The CDR3 length is 12 residues. Trimming pared 2 bases from V and 2 bases from J, leaving 3 bases between. The germline V gene has CDR1 SEHNR and CDR2 FQNEAQ (reference sequence).

The rearrangement joins TRBV14 to TRBJ2-1; D is possibly TRBD2 (5 bases). This CDR3 comprises 14 residues. Germline values: CDR1 SGHDN, CDR2 FVKESK. V was cut by 3 bases and J by 6 bases, with 12 bases left in between. CDR3 sequence (DNA): TGTGCCAGCAGCCACCAACTAGATCTCAATGAGCAGTTCTTC. This translates into CASSHQLDLNEQFF.

The CDR3 protein is CASSDGGRYEQYF. In nucleotides, the CDR3 is TGTGCCAGCAGTGACGGCGGGAGATACGAGCAGTACTTC. The chain links TRBV2 to TRBJ2-7, with 7 bases aligning to TRBD2. The V and J ends lost 3 bases and 4 bases, in that order; junction bases with no gene match: 3. The CDR3 covers 13 residues. CDR1 and CDR2 (germline): SNHLY, FYNNEI.